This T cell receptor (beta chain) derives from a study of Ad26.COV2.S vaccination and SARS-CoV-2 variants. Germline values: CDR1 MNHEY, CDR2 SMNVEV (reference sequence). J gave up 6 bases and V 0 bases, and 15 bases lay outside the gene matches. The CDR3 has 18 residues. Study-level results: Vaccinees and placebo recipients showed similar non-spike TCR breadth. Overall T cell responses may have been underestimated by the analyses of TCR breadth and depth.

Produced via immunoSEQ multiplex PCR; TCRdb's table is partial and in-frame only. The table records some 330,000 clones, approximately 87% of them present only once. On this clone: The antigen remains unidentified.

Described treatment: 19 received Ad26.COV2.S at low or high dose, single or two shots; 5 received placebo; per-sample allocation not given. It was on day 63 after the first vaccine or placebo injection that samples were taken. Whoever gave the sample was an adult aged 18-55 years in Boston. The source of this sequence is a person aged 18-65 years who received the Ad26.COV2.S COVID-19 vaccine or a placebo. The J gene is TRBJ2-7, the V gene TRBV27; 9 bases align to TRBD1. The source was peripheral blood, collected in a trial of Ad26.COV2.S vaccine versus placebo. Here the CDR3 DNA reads TGTGCCAGCAGTTTATCGGTCAGGACAGGGGCTAGGTTTTCCGAGCAGTACTTC. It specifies CASSLSVRTGARFSEQYF.